These 27 T cell receptor beta chains share one sample of origin, sequenced in a study of cytomegalovirus exposure and HLA in healthy donors (TCRdb year 2017). The library relied on the immunoSEQ multiplex PCR assay. This is the immuneACCESS table as TCRdb keeps it, with only in-frame sequences that have V and J called. A part of the clones is gone; compared with another copy, unresolved V genes explain less than half, and the rest is unexplained. For this sample the table gives a few hundred thousand clones, of which 86% were detected only once. Under 0.9% of the sample goes to the ten largest clones. Sequenced: PBMCs. Receptors were obtained from a woman aged 18-35 years in good health and CMV-seronegative.

This clone appeared once. V is TRBV27 and J is TRBJ1-1; D uncertain. From germline, CDR1 is MNHEY and CDR2 SMNVEV (reference sequence). V shed 4 bases and J shed 0 bases, with 12 bases lying between them. CDR3 length: 15 residues. CDR3 DNA: TGTGCCAGCAGTTCAAGACACCCAATGAACACTGAAGCTTTCTTT. This codes for CASSSRHPMNTEAFF.

The chain couples TRBV5-4 to TRBJ2-2; the match to TRBD1 covers 10 bases. The length of the CDR3 is 16 residues. V was clipped by 3 bases and J by 5 bases; unmatched bases: 7. Germline-derived CDR1 and CDR2 are SGHNT and YYREEE (reference sequence). The CDR3 DNA follows: TGTGCCAGCAGCTCGTACCCGGACAGGGGGACCGGGGAGCTGTTTTTT. It translates to CASSSYPDRGTGELFF. Full variable domain (missing parts from reference TRBV5-4 and TRBJ2-2): ETGVTQSPTHLIKTRGQQVTLRCSSQSGHNTVSWYQQALGQGPQFIFQYYREEENGRGNFPPRFSGLQFPNYSSELNVNALELDDSALYLCASSSYPDRGTGELFFGEGSRLTVL.

The sample holds a few counts of this clone. The CDR3 loop is CAWSYQYEQYF. The CDR3 DNA reads as TGTGCCTGGAGTTATCAGTACGAGCAGTACTTC. J is TRBJ2-7 and V is TRBV30; D gene unclear. The CDR3 has 11 residues. The V and J ends lost 2 bases and 4 bases respectively, with 6 bases between them. Germline V gives CDR1 GTSNPN, CDR2 SVGIG (reference sequence).

The J gene is TRBJ2-7, the V gene TRBV14; 7 bases agree with TRBD1. The CDR3 is 15 residues long. CDR1 and CDR2 (germline): SGHDN, FVKESK. The ends lost 0 bases at V and 6 bases at J; junction bases unmatched: 8. The CDR3 region has the DNA TGTGCCAGCAGCCAAGATCTGACAGGGTCCGGCGAGCAGTACTTC. It is translated as CASSQDLTGSGEQYF.

The rearrangement uses TRBV6-6 and TRBJ2-5, with D unclear. The germline V and J ends were trimmed by 8 bases and 2 bases, with 9 bases remaining between them. The CDR3 loop spans 12 amino acids. CDR1 MNHNY and CDR2 SVGAGI come from the germline V gene (reference sequence). CDR3 protein: CASSDWQETQYF. The DNA for the CDR3 is TGTGCCAGCTCCGACTGGCAAGAGACCCAGTACTTC.

V and J are TRBV29-1 and TRBJ1-1; D call uncertain. The germline V gene has CDR1 SQVTM and CDR2 ANQGSEA. V lost 6 bases, J lost 5 bases, and 10 bases lay in between. The CDR3 loop spans 11 amino acids. DNA for the CDR3: TGCAGCGTCGTCAGGTGGACTGAAGCTTTCTTT. It is translated as CSVVRWTEAFF.

The genes are TRBV9 and TRBJ2-1; 9 bases map to TRBD2. V lost 0 bases and J lost 4; bases outside the gene matches: 2. Germline lookup yields CDR1 SGDLS and CDR2 YYNGEE. CDR3 size: 15 residues. This CDR3 is CASSVVAGEYNEQFF. The CDR3 nucleotides are TGTGCCAGCAGCGTAGTAGCGGGAGAATACAATGAGCAGTTCTTC.

The V gene is TRBV5-1, the J gene TRBJ1-4; the D is unclear. Deletions cut 1 base from V and 0 bases from J, with 10 bases between. The CDR3 is 16 amino acids. The germline gives CDR1 SGHRS, CDR2 YFSETQ. CDR3 loop: CASSLSQPATNEKLFF. In nucleotides, the CDR3 is TGCGCCAGCAGCTTGTCACAGCCTGCAACTAATGAAAAACTGTTTTTT.

V and J are TRBV6-5 and TRBJ1-2; 9 bases are shared with TRBD1. Trimming removed 2 bases from V and 7 bases from J; junction bases left unmatched: 5. Germline CDR1 reads MNHEY; CDR2 reads SVGAGI. The CDR3 totals 14 residues. The CDR3 DNA reads as TGTGCCAGCAGTTACACAGGGGGCTTATTTGGCTACACCTTC. Amino acids: CASSYTGGLFGYTF.

The chain has TRBV6-4 and TRBJ1-1, with D possibly TRBD1 on 5 matching bases. This CDR3 comprises 12 residues. CDR1 is MRHNA and CDR2 is SNTAGT in the germline V gene. The V end was cut by 11 bases, the J end by 5 bases, with 15 bases between. As DNA, the CDR3 is TGTGCCCCGGGCTTCGGGGGGACTGAAGCTTTCTTT. Its translation: CAPGFGGTEAFF.

The J gene is TRBJ2-5, the V gene TRBV5-6; TRBD2 might be the D (5 bases). Trimming removed 5 bases at V and 5 bases at J, with 22 bases between. Looked up from germline, CDR1 is SGHDT and CDR2 is YYEEEE. This CDR3 has 16 residues. CDR3 in DNA: TGTGCCAGCAGAGCGACGGACGGGAATGGTTGGGAGACCCAGTACTTC. It specifies CASRATDGNGWETQYF.

The V call is TRBV27, the J call TRBJ2-7; no firm D call. The CDR3 loop spans 13 amino acids. The V and J ends lost 6 bases and 0 bases respectively, with 9 bases between them. In germline, CDR1 is MNHEY, CDR2 SMNVEV (reference sequence). The CDR3 reads CASSGRSSYEQYF. CDR3 in DNA: TGTGCCAGCAGCGGCCGGAGCTCCTACGAGCAGTACTTC.

Here the CDR3 reads CASSLGRGGYTEAFF. The CDR3 DNA reads as TGTGCCAGCAGCTTAGGGCGGGGAGGGTACACTGAAGCTTTCTTT. The V call is TRBV7-9, the J call TRBJ1-1, with D hard to call. CDR3 size: 15 residues. V gave up 1 base and J gave up 3 bases, with 12 bases separating them. Looked up from germline, CDR1 is SEHNR and CDR2 is FQNEAQ (reference sequence).

The V call is TRBV4-1, the J call TRBJ1-6, with D tentatively TRBD1 (5 bases). This CDR3 region has 16 residues. The germline V gene has CDR1 MGHRA and CDR2 YSYEKL. V was trimmed by 3 bases and J by 4 bases, leaving 13 bases between them. This CDR3 is CASSHPTRGYNSPLHF. CDR3 DNA: TGCGCCAGCAGCCATCCCACCCGGGGGTATAATTCACCCCTCCACTTT.

A single count supports this clone. The chain uses TRBV10-2 and TRBJ2-7, with D possibly matching TRBD1 (6 bases). V was cut by 7 bases and J by 1 base, with 23 bases left in between. CDR1 is WSHSY and CDR2 is SAAADI in the germline V gene. The CDR3 is made up of 17 amino acids. The CDR3 bases are TGCGCCAGCACCTCTCGCAGGGGCCCTACGGGGTCCTACGAGCAGTACTTC. The encoded protein is CASTSRRGPTGSYEQYF.

The chain has TRBV6-6 and TRBJ1-1; 8 bases agree with TRBD1. The germline V gene has CDR1 MNHNY and CDR2 SVGAGI (reference sequence). The CDR3 is made up of 14 amino acids. The J segment lost 10 bases and the V segment lost 0 bases, leaving 7 bases of the junction unmatched. The CDR3 bases are TGTGCCAGCAGTTACTCAGGGACAGGCGTGGTAGCTTTCTTT. This translates into CASSYSGTGVVAFF.

The chain couples TRBV9 to TRBJ1-3; a weak D match, TRBD1 (6 bases). Trimming stripped 4 bases from V and 0 bases from J, with 11 bases between. Germline V lookup: CDR1 SGDLS, CDR2 YYNGEE. The CDR3 spans 15 residues. Here the CDR3 DNA reads TGTGCCAGCAGCCCTCGGACAGTCTCTGGAAACACCATATATTTT. Its translation: CASSPRTVSGNTIYF.

The chain couples TRBV5-5 to TRBJ2-2, with TRBD2 matching 15 bases. Germline V gene data show CDR1 as SGHKS and CDR2 as YYEKEE (reference sequence). V shed 5 bases, J shed 1 base, and the junction held 3 bases outside the gene matches. CDR3 length: 17 amino acids. This CDR3 reads CASRSGLAGGNTGELFF. The DNA for the CDR3 is TGTGCCAGCAGGTCGGGACTAGCGGGAGGGAACACCGGGGAGCTGTTTTTT.

A few counts support this clone. V usage is TRBV5-6 and J usage is TRBJ2-1; the match to TRBD2 covers 8 bases. Germline values: CDR1 SGHDT, CDR2 YYEEEE. The CDR3 has 14 residues. V dropped 7 bases and J dropped 3; count of bases not matched to a gene: 6. CDR3 bases: TGTGCCAGCCGAGCGGGAGAAGGCTACAATGAGCAGTTCTTC. Protein: CASRAGEGYNEQFF.

This rearrangement joins TRBV2 to TRBJ1-5; possible D gene TRBD1, 5 bases. The CDR3 spans 16 residues. The germline CDR1 and CDR2 sequences are SNHLY and FYNNEI. The V end was cut by 5 bases, the J end by 6 bases, with 20 bases between. CDR3 DNA sequence: TGTGCCAGCAGTCCCGCTCCCCGCAGGGCCGGTCAGCCCCAGCATTTT. It is translated as CASSPAPRRAGQPQHF.

The gene calls are TRBV7-6 and TRBJ1-2; tentatively, D is TRBD1 (5 bases). The CDR3 runs 16 residues. V gave up 5 bases and J gave up 1 base, with 17 bases separating them. Germline CDR1 is SGHVS and CDR2 is FNYEAQ. The CDR3 loop reads CASSPLGVRSNYGYTF. Written as DNA, the CDR3 is TGTGCCAGCAGCCCTCTAGGGGTTCGGAGTAACTATGGCTACACCTTC.

The chain combines TRBV7-9 with TRBJ2-2; 10 bases are shared with TRBD2. Germline-derived CDR1 and CDR2 are SEHNR and FQNEAQ (reference sequence). The V segment lost 4 bases and the J segment 4 bases; nucleotides outside the gene matches: 9. CDR3 length: 17 amino acids. The CDR3 nucleotides read TGTGCCAGCAGCTCAGGCTTGCTAGCGGGGGCCACCGGGGAGCTGTTTTTT. The encoded protein is CASSSGLLAGATGELFF.

The chain is built from TRBV15 and TRBJ1-5, with D possibly being TRBD1 (6 bases). The germline V and J ends were trimmed by 0 bases and 4 bases, with 10 bases remaining between them. The CDR3 sequence is 15 residues long. Germline CDR1 and CDR2: LNHNV and YYDKDF (reference sequence). The CDR3 is CATSRDQGGNQPQHF. Written as DNA, the CDR3 is TGTGCCACCAGCAGAGATCAAGGGGGAAATCAGCCCCAGCATTTT.

This rearrangement joins TRBV16 to TRBJ1-2, with 7 nucleotides matching TRBD1. With 0 bases clipped from V and 6 bases from J, the junction kept 7 bases outside the gene matches. CDR3 length: 15 residues. Germline-derived CDR1 and CDR2 are KGHSY and FQNENV. The CDR3: CASSQSARGNDGYTF. Written as DNA, the CDR3 is TGTGCCAGCAGCCAATCGGCCAGGGGGAACGATGGCTACACCTTC.

The chain recombines TRBV2 with TRBJ2-1, with D possibly TRBD1 on 5 matching bases. CDR1 is SNHLY and CDR2 is FYNNEI in the germline V gene. V was pared by 4 bases and J by 0 bases, with 16 bases between. The CDR3 consists of 17 residues. The CDR3 nucleotides read TGTGCCAGCAGTGGTACAGGCCTGAGGAGCTCCTACAATGAGCAGTTCTTC. Amino acid sequence: CASSGTGLRSSYNEQFF.

The J gene is TRBJ2-7, the V gene TRBV2; a weak D match, TRBD2 (6 bases). The CDR3 is made up of 11 amino acids. The germline V gene has CDR1 SNHLY and CDR2 FYNNEI. Trimming left V 8 bases short and J 3 bases short, with 8 bases between. The CDR3: CASGGLYEQYF. CDR3 bases: TGTGCCAGCGGGGGACTCTACGAGCAGTACTTC.

The chain employs TRBV10-3 and TRBJ1-4; tentative D call: TRBD1 (6 bases). Germline V gives CDR1 ENHRY, CDR2 SYGVKD. Trimming stripped 2 bases from V and 1 base from J, with 11 bases between. The CDR3 has 16 amino acids. The CDR3 protein is CAISETGQRTNEKLFF. The CDR3 coding sequence is TGTGCCATCAGTGAGACCGGACAGCGAACTAATGAAAAACTGTTTTTT.